Below are 22 T cell receptor beta chains sequenced from a single sample in a study of CD8 T cells in Susac syndrome. A quantity of roughly 0.5 to 1 ug RNA underwent reverse transcription using random hexamers. TCRdb fed the immunoSEQ multiplex PCR reads into MiXCR, producing one record per CDR3 protein. The data show 130,000 to 150,000 distinct CDR3 sequences, with approximately 94% seen just once and around 0.08% held by the top ten. Sequenced sample: CD4+ T cells from PBMCs. The source of these receptors is a human donor in good health.

This clonotype was recorded once. The J gene is TRBJ1-2, the V gene TRBV3-1; D not resolved. Trimming took off 0 bases at V and 4 bases at J, with 12 bases between the two ends. CDR3 length: 15 residues. Germline assignment: CDR1 LGHDT and CDR2 YNNKEL (reference sequence). This CDR3 reads CASSQDLGSGYGYTF. Here the CDR3 DNA reads TGTGCCAGCAGCCAAGATCTGGGGTCTGGCTATGGCTACACCTTC.

The CDR3 DNA follows: TGTGCCAGCTCACCACAGGGTGGGACTGAAGCTTTCTTT. Translated: CASSPQGGTEAFF. V is TRBV18 and J is TRBJ1-1, with D unresolved. Germline V lookup: CDR1 KGHSH, CDR2 LQKENI. This CDR3 has 13 amino acids. V lost 1 base and J 5 bases, leaving 8 bases between the germline ends.

This chain joins TRBV6-2 or TRBV6-3 and TRBJ2-1; maybe TRBD2 (6 bases). The CDR3 length is 16 residues. CDR1 is MNHEY and CDR2 is SVGEGT in the germline V gene. V dropped 8 bases and J dropped 5 bases, with 22 bases sitting between them. The CDR3 sequence: CASGGLAPLADNEQFF. As DNA, the CDR3 is TGTGCCAGCGGGGGACTTGCGCCGCTTGCTGACAATGAGCAGTTCTTC.

This clonotype was recorded only once. The gene calls are TRBV5-1 and TRBJ2-7; 9 bases are shared with TRBD2. Germline values: CDR1 SGHRS, CDR2 YFSETQ. The CDR3 covers 14 residues. V dropped 4 bases and J dropped 5; count of bases not matched to a gene: 7. This chain's CDR3 is CASSRLAALDEQYF. The CDR3 bases are TGCGCCAGCAGCCGACTAGCGGCCCTTGACGAGCAGTACTTC.

V usage is TRBV12-3 or TRBV12-4 and J usage is TRBJ1-5; D remains ambiguous. V lost 1 base and J 2 bases, leaving 6 bases between the germline ends. This CDR3 has 14 amino acids. CDR3 sequence: CASSLGAGNQPQHF. The CDR3 DNA reads TGTGCCAGCAGTTTAGGGGCGGGCAATCAGCCCCAGCATTTT.

This clonotype was counted a single time. The rearrangement links TRBV18 to TRBJ2-3; TRBD1 aligns across 10 bases. There are 15 residues in the CDR3. V lost 7 bases to trimming and J lost 0 bases; unmatched junction nucleotides: 4. The germline CDR1 and CDR2 sequences are KGHSH and LQKENI. In DNA form, the CDR3 reads TGTGCCAGCTGCGACAGGGGGCTCAGCACAGATACGCAGTATTTT. Its translation is CASCDRGLSTDTQYF.

The chain carries TRBV5-1 and TRBJ2-1; 8 bases map to TRBD2. CDR3 size: 14 residues. Germline CDR1 and CDR2: SGHRS and YFSETQ. The J segment lost 7 bases and the V segment lost 0 bases, leaving 3 bases of the junction unmatched. The CDR3 here is CASSLDSGENEQFF. The CDR3, as DNA: TGCGCCAGCAGCTTGGATAGCGGGGAGAATGAGCAGTTCTTC.

J is TRBJ2-7 and V is TRBV3-1; a possible D gene is TRBD2 (5 bases). Germline CDR1 reads LGHDT; CDR2 reads YNNKEL (reference sequence). This CDR3 is 12 amino acids long. V was shortened by 5 bases and J by 4 bases, with 9 bases between the two germline ends. CDR3 residues: CASSWTGYEQYF. The CDR3 DNA reads TGTGCCAGCAGCTGGACGGGATACGAGCAGTACTTC.

The rearrangement uses TRBV5-1 and TRBJ1-1; D call uncertain. The germline V gene encodes CDR1 SGHRS and CDR2 YFSETQ. Trimming removed 5 bases from V and 0 bases from J, with 11 bases in between. This CDR3 is 14 amino acids long. CDR3 loop: CASRSPAMNTEAFF. As DNA, the CDR3 is TGCGCCAGCAGGTCCCCTGCCATGAACACTGAAGCTTTCTTT.

The chain combines TRBV3-1 with TRBJ2-7; 10 bases match TRBD1. This CDR3 spans 13 amino acids. Germline assignment: CDR1 LGHDT and CDR2 YNNKEL (reference sequence). V trimming: 7 bases; J trimming: 2 bases; junction bases outside the gene matches: 2. The CDR3 DNA follows: TGTGCCAGCAAGGGACAGGGGACCTACGAGCAGTACTTC. Its translation: CASKGQGTYEQYF.

This clonotype has a single count. This chain uses TRBV20-1 with TRBJ2-5; 7 nucleotides line up with TRBD2. The V gene's germline CDR1 is DFQATT and CDR2 SNEGSKA (reference sequence). Trimming cost V 1 base and J 3 bases; bases outside gene matches: 2. This CDR3 is built from 13 residues. The CDR3 loop reads CSARASGKETQYF. The DNA of the CDR3 is TGCAGTGCTAGAGCTAGCGGAAAAGAGACCCAGTACTTC.

The V gene is TRBV10-3, the J gene TRBJ2-7, with D perhaps matching TRBD1 or TRBD2 (5 bases each). The V gene lost 4 bases and the J gene lost 3 bases, with 10 bases spanning the gap. CDR3 length: 13 amino acids. Germline V CDR1 and CDR2: ENHRY, SYGVKD. As DNA, the CDR3 is TGTGCCATCAGTGGGGGGTTGAACTACGAGCAGTACTTC. This gives the protein CAISGGLNYEQYF.

V is TRBV2 and J is TRBJ1-1; a possible D gene is TRBD1 (5 bases). This CDR3 comprises 12 residues. Trimming removed 5 bases at V and 8 bases at J, with 12 bases between. The germline CDR1 and CDR2 sequences are SNHLY and FYNNEI. For the CDR3, the DNA is TGTGCCAGCAGTTGGGGGTCACGGGAAGCTTTCTTT. It encodes CASSWGSREAFF.

The chain carries TRBV5-1 and TRBJ2-2, with TRBD2 matching 10 bases. Per germline, CDR1 SGHRS and CDR2 YFSETQ. V lost 0 bases and J lost 5; bases outside the gene matches: 4. The CDR3 contains 16 residues. In DNA, the CDR3 is TGCGCCAGCAGCTTGGCCCAACTAGCGGGGACCGGGGAGCTGTTTTTT. This gives the protein CASSLAQLAGTGELFF.

J is TRBJ1-2 and V is TRBV24-1; 7 nucleotides align to TRBD1. Per the germline V gene, CDR1 is KGHDR and CDR2 is SFDVKD. Trimming at V came to 4 bases and at J to 6 bases, leaving 7 bases not matched to a gene. There are 14 residues in the CDR3. The CDR3 loop reads CATSDLTGRNGYTF. CDR3 nucleotides: TGTGCCACCAGTGACTTGACAGGGCGAAATGGCTACACCTTC.

This clonotype was observed once. The chain uses TRBV5-4 and TRBJ1-1; no definite D call. The V and J ends lost 0 bases and 11 bases respectively, with 14 bases between them. Germline CDR1 reads SGHNT; CDR2 reads YYREEE (reference sequence). The CDR3 sequence is 13 residues long. CDR3 sequence: CASSLETSRMAFF. CDR3 DNA sequence: TGTGCCAGCAGCTTGGAGACTTCTAGGATGGCTTTCTTT.

The genes are TRBV11-1 and TRBJ2-2, with a weak D call TRBD1 (5 bases). V lost 5 bases and J lost 4, with 20 bases in between. Germline V gene sequence: CDR1 SGHAT, CDR2 FQDESV (reference sequence). This CDR3 has 17 residues. For the CDR3, the DNA is TGTGCCAGCAGCCGGGCGGCTCACACAGGTAGCACCGGGGAGCTGTTTTTT. It codes for CASSRAAHTGSTGELFF.

This chain joins TRBV20-1 and TRBJ2-7, with a tentative D call TRBD1 (5 bases). CDR1 and CDR2 from the germline V gene are DFQATT and SNEGSKA (reference sequence). CDR3 length equals 14 residues. V lost 3 bases and J 2 bases, leaving 14 bases between the germline ends. CDR3 sequence reads: CSARSHRHPYEQYF. The CDR3 nucleotides read TGCAGTGCTAGGAGTCACAGGCATCCCTACGAGCAGTACTTC.

J is TRBJ1-2 and V is TRBV5-4; TRBD1 might be the D (6 bases). V was trimmed by 5 bases and J by 3 bases, leaving 14 bases between them. CDR3 length: 14 residues. Germline lookup yields CDR1 SGHNT and CDR2 YYREEE (reference sequence). Written as DNA, the CDR3 is TGTGCCAGCAGATCGTCCAGGGGCGACTATGGCTACACCTTC. Translating it yields CASRSSRGDYGYTF.

The chain couples TRBV3-1 to TRBJ1-1; D remains ambiguous. The CDR3 spans 14 residues. Trimming removed 3 bases at V and 1 base at J, with 9 bases between. Per the germline V gene, CDR1 is LGHDT and CDR2 is YNNKEL (reference sequence). CDR3 sequence: CASSQGKRNTEAFF. The CDR3 DNA reads as TGTGCCAGCAGCCAGGGCAAGCGGAACACTGAAGCTTTCTTT.

The CDR3 sequence is CASSLKPGTQYF. The CDR3 DNA follows: TGTGCCAGCAGTTTGAAGCCGGGGACGCAGTATTTT. The chain links TRBV12-3 or TRBV12-4 to TRBJ2-3, with D possibly TRBD2 on 5 matching bases. The length of the CDR3 is 12 residues. Trimming took off 3 bases at V and 9 bases at J, with 10 bases between the two ends.

The V and J genes are TRBV29-1 and TRBJ2-5; D possibly corresponds to TRBD2 (6 bases). This CDR3 is built from 14 residues. Per the germline V gene, CDR1 is SQVTM and CDR2 is ANQGSEA. The V end lost 6 bases, the J end lost 3 bases, and 17 bases lay between the germline ends. CDR3: CSVNKRLVKETQYF. The CDR3 DNA reads TGCAGCGTCAATAAGCGACTAGTCAAAGAGACCCAGTACTTC.